This T cell receptor (beta chain) was identified during a study of shared clonotypes between healthy human individuals. Notes on the study in general: Sharing across four donors was highest in naive CD4 (roughly 5%) and lowest in memory CD8 (about 0.4%). When compared with the clonotypes that were shared by all four sorted-subset donors, the non-shared clonotypes turned out to have lower generation probabilities. Measured sharing among donors was expected to vary with sequencing depth.

This clone was seen only once. Its target is unknown. All donors were healthy HIV-negative adults lacking recent acute infections or vaccinations. Profiled with immunoSEQ multiplex PCR; TCRdb holds only in-frame clones, not every one. The table lists 2 million to 2.5 million clones, 90% to 95% of them singletons. V gave up 4 bases and J gave up 6 bases; unmatched junction bases: 9. This CDR3 is built from 16 residues. Germline loops: CDR1 SGHRS, CDR2 YFSETQ. This TCR derives from a young man in good health. The rearrangement uses TRBV5-1 and TRBJ2-1; 11 nucleotides agree with TRBD2. The sample taken for sequencing was naive CD4+ T cells sorted from blood. As to subset: CD45RA+ positively selected. This CDR3 reads CASSKPGTSGLNEQFF. CDR3 sequence (DNA): TGCGCCAGCAGCAAACCCGGGACTAGCGGTCTCAATGAGCAGTTCTTC.